A single sample gave rise to the 22 T cell receptor beta chains below, sequenced in a study of T-cell reconstitution after alpha-beta-depleted transplantation in children. TCRbeta library construction was performed incorporating unique molecular identifiers. TCRdb called the PCR reads again in MiXCR, with one record for every CDR3 protein. The sample lists some 75,000 distinct CDR3 sequences, about 6.7% occurring once. The input for sequencing was PBMCs from the stem cell graft donor, taken from the stem cell graft. The receptors derive from a human donor who donated a stem cell graft to a child with acute lymphoblastic leukemia.

In this sample, this clonotype turned up many times. J is TRBJ2-7 and V is TRBV4-2, with 10 bases lining up with TRBD1. Losses at the gene ends were 3 bases for V and 4 bases for J; bases not matched to a gene: 6. Looked up from germline, CDR1 is LGHNA and CDR2 is YNFKEQ. This CDR3 is built from 15 residues. Here the CDR3 DNA reads TGTGCCAGCAGCCACAGACAGGGGGCACTTTACGAGCAGTACTTC. Translation: CASSHRQGALYEQYF.

The gene calls are TRBV20-1 and TRBJ2-2; 9 bases agree with TRBD2. The CDR3 extends over 15 amino acids. Trimming removed 3 bases from V and 4 bases from J; junction bases left unmatched: 6. CDR1 is DFQATT and CDR2 is SNEGSKA in the germline V gene (reference sequence). The CDR3 here is CSASWAGGGTGELFF. As DNA, the CDR3 is TGCAGTGCTAGTTGGGCGGGGGGGGGCACCGGGGAGCTGTTTTTT.

Many counts were recorded for this clonotype. The V call is TRBV27, the J call TRBJ2-7; 8 nucleotides agree with TRBD2. Unmatched junction bases numbered 14, after V lost 7 bases and J lost 3 bases. In germline, CDR1 is MNHEY, CDR2 SMNVEV (reference sequence). The CDR3 is 16 amino acids. DNA for the CDR3: TGTGCCAGCACCCCGGGGGGGGTCCTTGGGAGCTACGAGCAGTACTTC. It specifies CASTPGGVLGSYEQYF.

This clonotype has more than one count but fewer than ten. The V gene is TRBV5-1, the J gene TRBJ2-1, with TRBD2 as a possible D gene (6 bases). There are 15 residues in the CDR3. Trimming removed 5 bases from V and 8 bases from J, with 20 bases in between. Germline V gives CDR1 SGHRS, CDR2 YFSETQ. The CDR3 region is CASSRVETSIDEQFF. The CDR3 DNA sequence: TGCGCCAGCAGTCGGGTGGAGACTAGTATTGATGAGCAGTTCTTC.

In this sample, this clonotype turned up many times. The rearrangement links TRBV5-1 to TRBJ1-5; D perhaps matches TRBD1 (6 bases). Deletions cut 4 bases from V and 4 bases from J, with 18 bases between. This CDR3 comprises 16 residues. CDR1 is SGHRS and CDR2 is YFSETQ in the germline V gene. The CDR3 protein is CASSLGGDTVNQPQHF. As DNA, the CDR3 is TGCGCCAGCAGCCTGGGAGGGGACACCGTAAATCAGCCCCAGCATTTT.

This clonotype was counted many times. This sequence joins TRBV12-3 or TRBV12-4 and TRBJ2-5, with TRBD2 matching 10 bases. This CDR3 is built from 14 residues. V lost 3 bases to trimming and J lost 9 bases; unmatched junction nucleotides: 7. The DNA for the CDR3 is TGTGCCAGCAGTTTGGCGAGCGGGGGGGGTTCCCAGTACTTC. Amino acids: CASSLASGGGSQYF.

In its sample, this clonotype was seen many times. The chain is built from TRBV5-1 and TRBJ1-1, with D unclear. Germline V lookup: CDR1 SGHRS, CDR2 YFSETQ. This CDR3 is 10 amino acids long. The V end lost 0 bases, the J end lost 11 bases, and 5 bases lay between the germline ends. The CDR3 spells CASSLGVAFF. CDR3 DNA: TGCGCCAGCAGCTTGGGGGTGGCTTTCTTT.

The chain recombines TRBV29-1 with TRBJ1-4; D not certain. The V end lost 8 bases, the J end lost 5 bases, and 12 bases lay between the germline ends. The CDR3 is made up of 12 amino acids. Per the germline V gene, CDR1 is SQVTM and CDR2 is ANQGSEA. Here the CDR3 reads CSLKGSNEKLFF. CDR3 bases: TGCAGCTTAAAAGGGTCAAATGAAAAACTGTTTTTT. Using reference TRBV29-1 and TRBJ1-4 for the parts outside the CDR3, the full variable domain is SAVISQKPSRDICQRGTSLTIQCQVDSQVTMMFWYRQQPGQSLTLIATANQGSEATYESGFVIDKFPISRPNLTFSTLTVSNMSPEDSSIYLCSLKGSNEKLFFGSGTQLSVL.

This chain uses TRBV5-4 with TRBJ2-5, with a possible D match to TRBD1 (8 bases). The CDR3 length is 15 residues. Trimming took 1 base from V and 1 from J, leaving 11 bases between them. Germline V CDR1 and CDR2: SGHNT, YYREEE (reference sequence). CDR3 bases: TGTGCCAGCAGCTTGTACAGGGGGGGCCAAGAGACCCAGTACTTC. This codes for CASSLYRGGQETQYF. Complete variable domain (other parts from reference TRBV5-4 and TRBJ2-5): ETGVTQSPTHLIKTRGQQVTLRCSSQSGHNTVSWYQQALGQGPQFIFQYYREEENGRGNFPPRFSGLQFPNYSSELNVNALELDDSALYLCASSLYRGGQETQYFGPGTRLLVL.

This clonotype has a count of ten or more. The V and J genes are TRBV3-1 and TRBJ1-5, with unresolved D. Germline CDR1 and CDR2: LGHDT and YNNKEL (reference sequence). The CDR3 runs 13 residues. V was pared by 4 bases and J by 2 bases, with 6 bases between. In DNA form, the CDR3 reads TGTGCCAGCAGCCGGCAGCGCAATCAGCCCCAGCATTTT. It specifies CASSRQRNQPQHF. Variable domain in full (rest from reference TRBV3-1 and TRBJ1-5): DTAVSQTPKYLVTQMGNDKSIKCEQNLGHDTMYWYKQDSKKFLKIMFSYNNKELIINETVPNRFSPKSPDKAHLNLHINSLELGDSAVYFCASSRQRNQPQHFGDGTRLSIL.

This clonotype was detected only a few times. The V call is TRBV7-4, the J call TRBJ2-7; D ambiguous. V was pared by 8 bases and J by 0 bases, with 8 bases between. Germline CDR1 is SGHVT and CDR2 is SQSDAQ. The CDR3 has 12 residues. The CDR3 loop reads CASESASYEQYF. In DNA form, the CDR3 reads TGTGCCAGCGAATCGGCCTCCTACGAGCAGTACTTC.

The sample holds many counts of this clonotype. The chain employs TRBV4-3 and TRBJ1-1; D gene ambiguous. Trimming took 6 bases from V and 4 from J, leaving 9 bases between them. CDR1 and CDR2 from the germline V gene are LGHNA and YSLEER. The CDR3 has 12 residues. CDR3 sequence reads: CASSLPGTEAFF. Written as DNA, the CDR3 is TGCGCCAGCAGTCTCCCGGGCACTGAAGCTTTCTTT.

The V and J genes are TRBV6-1 and TRBJ1-1; D gene ambiguous. Germline V CDR1 and CDR2: MNHNS, SASEGT. The CDR3 runs to 13 residues. V gave up 7 bases and J gave up 5 bases, with 14 bases separating them. The CDR3 DNA sequence: TGTGCCAGCACCCCGCAGTCGGGGACTGAAGCTTTCTTT. Translated, it gives CASTPQSGTEAFF.

This clonotype was seen repeatedly, ten times or more. The chain joins TRBV5-1 to TRBJ1-1; D unresolved. The length of the CDR3 is 14 residues. CDR1 and CDR2 from the germline V gene are SGHRS and YFSETQ. Trimming removed 2 bases from V and 1 base from J, with 9 bases in between. DNA of the CDR3: TGCGCCAGCAGCTTAACGGCAGGGAACACTGAAGCTTTCTTT. Translated: CASSLTAGNTEAFF.

This clonotype was observed many times. One end of the junction is discordant with germline, which a read error may explain. The chain carries TRBV5-1 and TRBJ2-5; 12 bases match TRBD2. The CDR3 is 16 amino acids. CDR1 and CDR2 from the germline V gene are SGHRS and YFSETQ. The CDR3 region is CASSSSTSGGQETLYF. CDR3 nucleotides: TGCGCCAGCAGCTCCTCGACTAGCGGGGGCCAAGAGACCCTGTACTTC.

The chain uses TRBV27 and TRBJ1-2; D ambiguous. Trimming took 10 bases from V and 2 from J, leaving 23 bases between them. Germline loops: CDR1 MNHEY, CDR2 SMNVEV (reference sequence). This CDR3 has 16 residues. CDR3 amino acids: CATTSRPGPLNYGYTF. In DNA, the CDR3 is TGTGCCACCACGTCCAGACCCGGGCCTCTAAACTATGGCTACACCTTC.

This clonotype was observed many times. V gene TRBV20-1 combines with J gene TRBJ1-1; 7 bases match TRBD1. Germline V lookup: CDR1 DFQATT, CDR2 SNEGSKA (reference sequence). V was clipped by 1 base and J by 4 bases; unmatched bases: 6. The CDR3 sequence is 14 residues long. The CDR3 nucleotides read TGCAGTGCTAGAGTAACAGGGGTGGGCACTGAAGCTTTCTTT. Its translation: CSARVTGVGTEAFF.

This clonotype was picked up many times. V gene TRBV5-1 combines with J gene TRBJ1-5; tentatively, D is TRBD1 (5 bases). The CDR3 has 14 amino acids. The germline V gene encodes CDR1 SGHRS and CDR2 YFSETQ. V lost 1 base and J lost 7, with 12 bases in between. CDR3: CASSLSGVGQPQHF. The CDR3 bases are TGCGCCAGCAGCTTGTCGGGGGTAGGACAGCCCCAGCATTTT.

This clonotype came up many times. The chain uses TRBV5-6 and TRBJ2-1; tentative D call: TRBD2 (5 bases). The CDR3 sequence is 15 residues long. The V and J ends lost 3 bases and 7 bases respectively, with 17 bases between them. CDR1 is SGHDT, CDR2 YYEEEE, per germline. The CDR3 reads CASSSWGEEVNEQFF. For the CDR3, the DNA is TGTGCCAGCAGCTCTTGGGGAGAGGAAGTAAATGAGCAGTTCTTC.

The table lists this clonotype with many counts. The chain couples TRBV7-3 to TRBJ2-2, with 7 bases identical to TRBD1. CDR3 length: 16 amino acids. Germline-derived CDR1 and CDR2 are SGHTA and FQGTGA. V trimming: 0 bases; J trimming: 0 bases; junction bases outside the gene matches: 1. The CDR3 region has the DNA TGTGCCAGCAGCTTAACGACAGGGTCGAACACCGGGGAGCTGTTTTTT. Amino acid sequence: CASSLTTGSNTGELFF.

This sequence joins TRBV19 and TRBJ2-1, with TRBD2 matching over 7 bases. The germline CDR1 and CDR2 sequences are LNHDA and SQIVND (reference sequence). This CDR3 is 12 amino acids long. V trimming: 7 bases; J trimming: 12 bases; junction bases outside the gene matches: 9. The CDR3 sequence is CASTSGVGRQFF. DNA for the CDR3: TGTGCCAGTACCAGCGGGGTAGGCAGGCAGTTCTTC.

This clonotype came up many times. The chain uses TRBV12-3 or TRBV12-4 and TRBJ2-5, with a weak D call TRBD2 (5 bases). The CDR3 totals 15 residues. Deletions cut 7 bases from V and 0 bases from J, with 15 bases between. CDR3 sequence (DNA): TGTGCCAGCACCCCGGTTGGGAGAAACCAAGAGACCCAGTACTTC. As protein: CASTPVGRNQETQYF.